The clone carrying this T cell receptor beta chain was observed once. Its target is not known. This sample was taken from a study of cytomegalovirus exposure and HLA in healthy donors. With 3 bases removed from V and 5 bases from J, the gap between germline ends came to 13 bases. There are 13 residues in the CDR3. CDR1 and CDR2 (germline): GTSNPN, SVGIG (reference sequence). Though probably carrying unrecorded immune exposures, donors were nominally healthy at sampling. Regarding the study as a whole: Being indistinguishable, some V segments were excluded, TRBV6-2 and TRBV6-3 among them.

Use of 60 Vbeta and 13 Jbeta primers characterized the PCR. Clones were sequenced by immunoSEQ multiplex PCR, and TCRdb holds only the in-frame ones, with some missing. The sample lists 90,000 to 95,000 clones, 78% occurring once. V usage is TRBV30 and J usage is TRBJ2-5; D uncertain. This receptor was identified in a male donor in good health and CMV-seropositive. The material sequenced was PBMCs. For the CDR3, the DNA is TGTGCCTGGAGCTACCTCGCCCCCGAGACCCAGTACTTC. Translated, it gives CAWSYLAPETQYF.